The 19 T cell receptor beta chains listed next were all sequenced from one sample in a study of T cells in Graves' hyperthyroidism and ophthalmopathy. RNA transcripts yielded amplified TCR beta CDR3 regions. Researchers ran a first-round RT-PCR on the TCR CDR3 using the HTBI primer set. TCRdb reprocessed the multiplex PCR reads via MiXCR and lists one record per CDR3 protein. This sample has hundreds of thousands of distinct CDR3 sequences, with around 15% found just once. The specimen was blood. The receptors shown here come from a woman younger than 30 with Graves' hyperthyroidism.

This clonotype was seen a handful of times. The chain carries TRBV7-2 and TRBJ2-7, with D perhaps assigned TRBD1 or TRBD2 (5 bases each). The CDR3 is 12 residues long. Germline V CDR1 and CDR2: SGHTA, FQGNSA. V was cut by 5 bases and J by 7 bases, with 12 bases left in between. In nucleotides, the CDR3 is TGTGCCAGCAGCGGGGGTCATGGGGAGCAGTACTTC. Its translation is CASSGGHGEQYF.

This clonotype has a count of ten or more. The CDR3 loop reads CATSDLGLSSYNEQFF. Here the CDR3 DNA reads TGTGCCACCAGTGATTTGGGACTTAGCTCCTACAATGAGCAGTTCTTC. This chain joins TRBV24-1 and TRBJ2-1; D is perhaps TRBD2 (5 bases). CDR1 and CDR2 from the germline V gene are KGHDR and SFDVKD. This CDR3 has 16 amino acids. V gave up 0 bases and J gave up 0 bases, with 8 bases separating them.

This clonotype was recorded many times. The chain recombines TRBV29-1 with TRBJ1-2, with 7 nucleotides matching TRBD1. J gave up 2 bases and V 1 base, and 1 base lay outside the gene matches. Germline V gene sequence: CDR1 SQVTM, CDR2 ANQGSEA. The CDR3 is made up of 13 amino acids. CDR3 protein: CSVEGQGNYGYTF. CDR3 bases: TGCAGCGTTGAAGGACAGGGCAACTATGGCTACACCTTC. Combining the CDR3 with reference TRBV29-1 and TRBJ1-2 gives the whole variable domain SAVISQKPSRDICQRGTSLTIQCQVDSQVTMMFWYRQQPGQSLTLIATANQGSEATYESGFVIDKFPISRPNLTFSTLTVSNMSPEDSSIYLCSVEGQGNYGYTFGSGTRLTVV.

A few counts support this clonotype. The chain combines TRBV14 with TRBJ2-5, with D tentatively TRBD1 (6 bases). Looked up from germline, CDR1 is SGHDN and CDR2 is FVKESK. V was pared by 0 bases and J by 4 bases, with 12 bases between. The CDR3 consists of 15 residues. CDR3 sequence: CASSQDLGHRETQYF. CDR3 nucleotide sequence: TGTGCCAGCAGCCAAGATCTGGGACACAGAGAGACCCAGTACTTC.

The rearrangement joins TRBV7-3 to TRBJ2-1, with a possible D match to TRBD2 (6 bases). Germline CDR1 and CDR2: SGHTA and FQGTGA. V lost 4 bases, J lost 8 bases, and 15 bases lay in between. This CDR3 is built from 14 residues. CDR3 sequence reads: CASSSRRDSYEQFF. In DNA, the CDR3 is TGTGCCAGCAGCTCCCGCCGGGACTCTTATGAGCAGTTCTTC.

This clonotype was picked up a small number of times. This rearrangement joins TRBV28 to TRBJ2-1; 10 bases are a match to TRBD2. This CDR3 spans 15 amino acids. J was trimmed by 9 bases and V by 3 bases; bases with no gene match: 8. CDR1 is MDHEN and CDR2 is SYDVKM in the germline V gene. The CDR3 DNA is TGTGCCAGCAGTTTGGGTCTAGCGGGAGTAAGTGAGCAGTTCTTC. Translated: CASSLGLAGVSEQFF.

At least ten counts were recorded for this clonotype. Here the CDR3 reads CASSYHGTGTEKLFF. CDR3 nucleotides: TGTGCCAGCAGTTACCACGGGACAGGGACTGAAAAACTGTTTTTT. The rearrangement joins TRBV6-2 or TRBV6-3 to TRBJ1-4; 9 bases agree with TRBD1. Germline loops: CDR1 MNHEY, CDR2 SVGEGT. The CDR3 contains 15 residues. V lost 2 bases to trimming and J lost 7 bases; unmatched junction nucleotides: 5.

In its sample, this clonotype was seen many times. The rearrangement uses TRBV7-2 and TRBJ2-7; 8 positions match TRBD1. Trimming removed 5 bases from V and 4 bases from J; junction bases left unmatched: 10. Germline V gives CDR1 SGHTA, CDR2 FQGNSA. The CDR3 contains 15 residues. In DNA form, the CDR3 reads TGTGCCAGCAGCGGACAGGGTGCCCCCTGGTACGAGCAGTACTTC. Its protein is CASSGQGAPWYEQYF.

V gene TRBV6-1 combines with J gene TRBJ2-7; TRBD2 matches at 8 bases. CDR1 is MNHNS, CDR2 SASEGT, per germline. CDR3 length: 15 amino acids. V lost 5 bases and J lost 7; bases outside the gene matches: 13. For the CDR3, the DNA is TGTGCCAGCAGTCCCGGGGGGGGGTTGCAGGTTGAGCAGTACTTC. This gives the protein CASSPGGGLQVEQYF.

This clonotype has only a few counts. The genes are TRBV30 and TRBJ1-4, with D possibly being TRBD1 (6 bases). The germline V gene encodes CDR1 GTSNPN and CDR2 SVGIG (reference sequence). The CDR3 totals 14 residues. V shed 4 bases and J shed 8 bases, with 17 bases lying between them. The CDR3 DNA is TGTGCCTGGAATTCTGGACAGCGGGGGGAAAAACTGTTTTTT. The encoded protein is CAWNSGQRGEKLFF.

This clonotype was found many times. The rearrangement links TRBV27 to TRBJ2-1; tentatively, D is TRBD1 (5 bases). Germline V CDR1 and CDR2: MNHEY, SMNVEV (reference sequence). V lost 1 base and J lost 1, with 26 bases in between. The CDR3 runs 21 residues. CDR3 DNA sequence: TGTGCCAGCAGTTTATACCCAACAATGACAGTACCCTCCCCATCCTACAATGAGCAGTTCTTC. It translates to CASSLYPTMTVPSPSYNEQFF.

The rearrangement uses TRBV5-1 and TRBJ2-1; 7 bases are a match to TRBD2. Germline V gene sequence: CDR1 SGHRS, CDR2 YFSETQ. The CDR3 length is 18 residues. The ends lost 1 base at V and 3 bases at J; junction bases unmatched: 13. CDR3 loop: CASSLREGGRIGYNEQFF. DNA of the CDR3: TGCGCCAGCAGCTTGAGGGAGGGAGGGAGAATCGGCTACAATGAGCAGTTCTTC.

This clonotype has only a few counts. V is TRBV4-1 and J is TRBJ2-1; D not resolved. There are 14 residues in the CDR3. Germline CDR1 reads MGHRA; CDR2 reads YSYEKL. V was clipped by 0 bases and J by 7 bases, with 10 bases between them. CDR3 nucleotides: TGCGCCAGCAGCCAAGATTTGTGGGGTAATGAGCAGTTCTTC. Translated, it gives CASSQDLWGNEQFF.

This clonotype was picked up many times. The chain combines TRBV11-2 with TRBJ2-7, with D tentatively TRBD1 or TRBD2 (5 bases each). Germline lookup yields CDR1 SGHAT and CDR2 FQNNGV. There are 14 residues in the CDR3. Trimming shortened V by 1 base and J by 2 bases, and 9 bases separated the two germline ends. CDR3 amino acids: CASSLVGGPYEQYF. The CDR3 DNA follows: TGTGCCAGCAGCTTAGTTGGGGGACCCTACGAGCAGTACTTC.

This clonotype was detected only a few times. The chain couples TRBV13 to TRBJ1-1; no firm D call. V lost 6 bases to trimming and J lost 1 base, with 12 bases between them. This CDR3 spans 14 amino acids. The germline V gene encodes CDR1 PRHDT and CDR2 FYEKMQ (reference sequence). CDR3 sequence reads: CASSSRTENTEAFF. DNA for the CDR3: TGTGCCAGCAGTTCCCGCACCGAGAACACTGAAGCTTTCTTT. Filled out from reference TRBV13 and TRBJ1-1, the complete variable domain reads AAGVIQSPRHLIKEKRETATLKCYPIPRHDTVYWYQQGPGQDPQFLISFYEKMQSDKGSIPDRFSAQQFSDYHSELNMSSLELGDSALYFCASSSRTENTEAFFGQGTRLTVV.

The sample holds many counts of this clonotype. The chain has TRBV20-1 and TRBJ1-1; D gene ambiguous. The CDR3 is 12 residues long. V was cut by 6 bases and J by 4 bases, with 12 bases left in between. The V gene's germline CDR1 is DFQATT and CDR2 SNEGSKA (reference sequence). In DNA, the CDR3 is TGCAGTGCCCAGACGGCGAGCACTGAAGCTTTCTTT. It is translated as CSAQTASTEAFF.

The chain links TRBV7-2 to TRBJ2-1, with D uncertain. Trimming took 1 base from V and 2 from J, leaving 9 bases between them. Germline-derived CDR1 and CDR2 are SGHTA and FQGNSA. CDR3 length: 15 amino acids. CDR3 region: CASSLGLPTYNEQFF. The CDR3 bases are TGTGCCAGCAGCTTAGGACTGCCGACCTACAATGAGCAGTTCTTC.

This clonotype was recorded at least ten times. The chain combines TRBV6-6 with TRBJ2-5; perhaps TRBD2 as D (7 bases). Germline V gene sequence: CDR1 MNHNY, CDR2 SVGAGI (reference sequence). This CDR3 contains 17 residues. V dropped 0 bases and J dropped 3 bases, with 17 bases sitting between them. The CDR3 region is CASSYSLTRGGEETQYF. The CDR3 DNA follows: TGTGCCAGCAGTTACTCACTAACGAGAGGGGGGGAAGAGACCCAGTACTTC.

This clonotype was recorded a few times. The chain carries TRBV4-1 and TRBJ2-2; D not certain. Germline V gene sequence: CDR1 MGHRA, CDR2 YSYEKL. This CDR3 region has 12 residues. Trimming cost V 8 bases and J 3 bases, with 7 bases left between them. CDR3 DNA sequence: TGCGCCAGCCGCGAAGACACCGGGGAGCTGTTTTTT. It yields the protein CASREDTGELFF.